This T cell receptor beta chain was retrieved from a study of T cells after yellow fever vaccination. Study-wide background: When fractions had low cell numbers, they were prepared with SMART-Seq v4 Ultra Low Input.

Study-wide points: A weaker but faster secondary response was observed, peaking on day 5 versus 15. A small proportion of clonotypes was detected in both the CD4 and CD8 compartments.

TCRdb independently ran MiXCR on the 5' RACE reads; one entry per CDR3 protein. The sample has approximately 300,000 distinct CDR3 sequences, around 10% seen once. Regarding this clonotype: Its antigen is not known.

The CDR3 is 16 amino acids. The specimen was CD4+ T cells sorted from PBMCs, collected 45 days after the yellow fever booster vaccination. This TCR was sampled from a man aged 18 to 30 who received the YFV17D yellow fever vaccine. The chain employs TRBV21-1 and TRBJ2-1; the table's D gene call, TRBD1, was not cross checked with the DNA. TRBV21-1 constitutes a pseudogene. In nucleotides, the CDR3 is TGTGCCAGCAGCAAAGAAGGGACAGGCTCCTACAATGAGCAGTTCTTC. It specifies CASSKEGTGSYNEQFF.